This T cell receptor (beta chain) was sequenced for a study of liver allograft versus peripheral blood T cells (dated by TCRdb to between 2020 and 2021). Study-level background: In liver transplant recipients, the study looked at T cell receptor repertoires in the peripheral blood and set them against the repertoires found within the transplanted livers. General conclusions and limits of the study: T cell receptor repertoires inside liver allografts were reported to be different from the repertoires detected in peripheral blood.

CDR1 and CDR2 were assigned from the germline V gene (reference sequence) as DFQATT and SNEGSKA. From the cysteine through the phenylalanine, the CDR3 covers 14 amino acids. Only the CDR3 part of the read is kept: 42 bases, read in frame from the first base. A distance of 17 bases separates the germline ends of V and J, which lose 5 bases and 6 bases respectively. Sequenced on an Illumina MiSeq. Using fastp at Q25 and MiXCR, TCRdb reprocessed the public reads and kept productive beta chains. Records with the same CDR3 protein are collapsed into one entry carrying the most frequent genes and DNA. The sample table shows 8,500 to 10,000 distinct CDR3 sequences, and 20% to 30% are seen once. The top ten clonotypes cover 8% to 10% of the sample. This clonotype was observed once. Its specific antigen is unknown. Base qualities are missing; no much larger clone stands one base away. Weak support is all one read offers.

The clonotype was recovered from a human patient who had a liver transplant. After a transplant, not all T cells may be the patient's own; some may come from the graft donor. The chain joins TRBV20-1 to TRBJ1-5; no D gene is confidently identified. The CDR3 protein: CSAQIGPRGQPQHF. DNA sequence: TGCAGTGCTCAGATTGGGCCCCGGGGTCAGCCCCAGCATTTT.